This is a list of T cell receptor beta chains from one sample in a study of T cell repertoires in cytomegalovirus infection. No antigen has been identified for these receptors. Each CDR3 protein gets one entry after TCRdb re-called the reads with MiXCR. The table lists roughly 280,000 distinct CDR3 sequences, around 20% of them singletons. This specimen was cultured PBMCs, taken from culture after CMV antigen stimulation. All receptors derive from a human donor in good health (CMV status not recorded). Some clones in this sample may be carry-over from other donors' samples. Each CDR3 is given with its conserved first and last residue. The D gene is left open where the match is weak. Clone size is given for some rows only: seen once, a few or many times, or a class if the clone is expanded.

v_gene	len	abundance	j_gene	d_gene	CDR3aa	CDR3nt
TRBV7-2	17	many	TRBJ1-5	NA	CASSSNPWATSNQPQHF	TGTGCCAGCAGTTCTAACCCTTGGGCAACTAGCAATCAGCCCCAGCATTTT
TRBV29-1	11	few	TRBJ1-2	NA	CSVNTGYGYTF	TGCAGCGTTAACACAGGGTATGGCTACACCTTC
TRBV7-3	17	few	TRBJ2-1	TRBD2	CASSSSSGRPSYNEQFF	TGTGCCAGCAGCTCCTCTAGCGGGAGGCCGTCCTACAATGAGCAGTTCTTC
TRBV29-1	13	few	TRBJ1-5	NA	CSVMAGGNQPQHF	TGCAGCGTGATGGCTGGCGGCAATCAGCCCCAGCATTTT
TRBV3-1	12	NA	TRBJ2-1	NA	CASSQETGEQFF	TGTGCCAGCAGCCAAGAAACGGGTGAGCAGTTCTTC
TRBV12-5	14	many	TRBJ1-2	NA	CASGPPGVTYGYTF	TGTGCTAGTGGTCCCCCCGGGGTGACATATGGCTACACCTTC
TRBV28	11	NA	TRBJ1-5	NA	CASSFRQPQHF	TGTGCCAGCAGTTTTCGTCAGCCCCAGCATTTT
TRBV7-8	14	many	TRBJ1-3	TRBD1	CASRGTASGNTIYF	TGTGCCAGCAGAGGGACAGCCTCTGGAAACACCATATATTTT
TRBV7-2	13	NA	TRBJ2-5	NA	CATGTTWGETQYF	TGTGCCACGGGCACTACCTGGGGAGAGACCCAGTACTTC
TRBV7-2	16	NA	TRBJ2-1	TRBD2	CASSSPGLAGVNEQFF	TGTGCCAGCAGCTCCCCGGGACTAGCGGGAGTTAATGAGCAGTTCTTC
TRBV2	12	NA	TRBJ2-7	NA	CASSEFSYEQYF	TGTGCCAGCAGTGAATTTTCGTACGAGCAGTACTTC
TRBV3-1	15	few	TRBJ2-1	TRBD2	CASSQFGGTYNEQFF	TGTGCCAGCAGCCAATTCGGGGGGACCTACAATGAGCAGTTCTTC
TRBV12-3/TRBV12-4	15	NA	TRBJ2-7	TRBD2	CASSAPSGSVYEQYF	TGTGCCAGCAGTGCCCCAAGCGGGAGTGTATACGAGCAGTACTTC
TRBV28	12	NA	TRBJ1-2	NA	CASSRGFYGYTF	TGTGCCAGCAGCAGGGGTTTCTATGGCTACACCTTC
TRBV5-1	17	few	TRBJ2-2	TRBD2	CASSKGLAGVVSGELFF	TGCGCCAGCAGCAAGGGACTAGCGGGAGTGGTTTCCGGGGAGCTGTTTTTT
TRBV7-2	15	many	TRBJ2-3	TRBD2	CASSSGGTAVDTQYF	TGTGCCAGCAGCTCCGGGGGGACCGCCGTCGATACGCAGTATTTT
TRBV7-2	16	few	TRBJ1-2	NA	CASSLAGATTNYGYTF	TGTGCCAGCAGCCTTGCAGGAGCGACTACAAACTATGGCTACACCTTC
TRBV10-3	13	many	TRBJ1-1	TRBD1	CAISLDRSTEAFF	TGTGCCATCAGTTTGGACAGGTCCACTGAAGCTTTCTTT
TRBV19	14	few	TRBJ1-5	NA	CASRRSSSNQPQHF	TGTGCCAGTAGGCGGTCCTCGAGCAATCAGCCCCAGCATTTT
TRBV29-1	14	NA	TRBJ2-1	TRBD1	CSVKKTGSYNEQFF	TGCAGCGTAAAAAAGACAGGGTCATACAATGAGCAGTTCTTC
TRBV27	17	many	TRBJ1-1	TRBD1	CASSLKGTGRGSTEAFF	TGTGCCAGCAGTTTAAAAGGGACAGGGAGGGGGTCCACTGAAGCTTTCTTT
TRBV20-1	14	NA	TRBJ2-7	TRBD2	CSARSASGSYEQYF	TGCAGTGCTAGGTCTGCTAGCGGGTCTTACGAGCAGTACTTC
TRBV11-2	15	few	TRBJ2-6	NA	CASSSQGFGANVLTF	TGTGCCAGCAGCTCTCAGGGTTTCGGGGCCAACGTCCTGACTTTC
TRBV27	15	NA	TRBJ2-1	NA	CASSLVGPIYNEQFF	TGTGCCAGCAGTTTAGTGGGCCCCATTTACAATGAGCAGTTCTTC
TRBV7-2	18	few	TRBJ1-1	NA	CASSLVWKPGTVNTEAFF	TGTGCCAGCAGCTTGGTATGGAAGCCGGGGACGGTGAACACTGAAGCTTTCTTT
TRBV12-3/TRBV12-4	15	NA	TRBJ2-5	TRBD2	CASSFGLAGVKTQYF	TGTGCCAGCAGTTTTGGACTAGCGGGAGTAAAGACCCAGTACTTC
TRBV4-1	15	few	TRBJ2-3	TRBD2	CASSQELAGVSTQYF	TGCGCCAGCAGCCAAGAACTAGCGGGAGTTTCTACGCAGTATTTT
TRBV4-1	16	few	TRBJ1-6	NA	CASSQVRGGKDSPLHF	TGCGCCAGCAGCCAAGTTAGGGGTGGGAAGGATTCACCCCTCCACTTT
TRBV27	15	few	TRBJ2-7	NA	CASSFKAWSSYEQYF	TGTGCCAGCAGTTTTAAAGCGTGGAGCTCCTACGAGCAGTACTTC
TRBV5-1	13	NA	TRBJ2-3	NA	CASKPGLPDTQYF	TGCGCCAGTAAACCGGGACTTCCAGATACGCAGTATTTT
TRBV7-9	15	NA	TRBJ2-5	TRBD1	CASSSDRGWGETQYF	TGTGCCAGCAGTTCCGACAGGGGCTGGGGAGAGACCCAGTACTTC
TRBV7-2	13	NA	TRBJ2-5	NA	CASSLAQEETQYF	TGTGCCAGCAGCTTAGCACAGGAGGAGACCCAGTACTTC
TRBV7-2	14	many	TRBJ1-1	NA	CASSLESKSTEAFF	TGTGCCAGCAGCTTAGAATCAAAAAGCACTGAAGCTTTCTTT
TRBV7-9	13	many	TRBJ2-5	NA	CASSLGGEETQYF	TGTGCCAGCAGCTTAGGAGGGGAAGAGACCCAGTACTTC
TRBV29-1	14	NA	TRBJ2-5	NA	CSVEEGRLGETQYF	TGCAGCGTTGAAGAGGGAAGGCTAGGAGAGACCCAGTACTTC
TRBV29-1	15	NA	TRBJ2-5	TRBD2	CSVEIGRAFYGTQYF	TGCAGCGTTGAAATCGGGAGGGCGTTCTATGGGACCCAGTACTTC
TRBV19	15	NA	TRBJ2-7	TRBD2	CASSILLAGIYEQYF	TGTGCCAGTAGTATACTGCTAGCGGGAATCTACGAGCAGTACTTC
TRBV27	14	NA	TRBJ1-1	TRBD1	CASSPQGENTEAFF	TGTGCCAGCAGTCCACAGGGGGAGAACACTGAAGCTTTCTTT
TRBV6-1	14	NA	TRBJ1-1	NA	CASSYEVMNTEAFF	TGTGCCAGCAGTTATGAGGTAATGAACACTGAAGCTTTCTTT
TRBV19	13	NA	TRBJ1-2	NA	CASSIFGDYGYTF	TGTGCCAGTAGTATTTTCGGGGACTATGGCTACACCTTC
TRBV7-3	15	NA	TRBJ2-7	TRBD2	CASSLTSGRSVEQYF	TGTGCCAGCAGCCTGACTAGCGGGAGGTCGGTCGAGCAGTACTTC
TRBV15	15	few	TRBJ2-1	NA	CATSPVGGTYNEQFF	TGTGCCACCAGCCCCGTTGGGGGAACCTACAATGAGCAGTTCTTC
TRBV4-3	12	many	TRBJ2-1	NA	CASSQEWGPTIF	TGCGCCAGCAGCCAAGAGTGGGGACCTACGATCTTC
TRBV20-1	13	once	TRBJ2-7	TRBD1	CRGSTGGFDEQYF	TGCAGGGGATCGACAGGGGGCTTCGACGAGCAGTACTTC
TRBV7-2	15	many	TRBJ1-2	TRBD1	CASSLAGQGGYGYTF	TGTGCCAGCAGCTTAGCGGGTCAGGGGGGCTATGGCTACACCTTC
TRBV7-2	14	NA	TRBJ2-4	TRBD1	CASSRDRGKNIQYF	TGTGCCAGCAGTCGTGACAGGGGAAAAAACATTCAGTACTTC
TRBV7-9	13	NA	TRBJ1-1	NA	CASSFLVGLEAFF	TGTGCCAGCAGCTTTCTTGTAGGGCTGGAAGCTTTCTTT
TRBV12-3/TRBV12-4	11	NA	TRBJ1-4	NA	CAIGTTRGLFF	TGTGCCATCGGGACGACACGCGGGCTGTTTTTT
TRBV27	16	many	TRBJ1-5	NA	CASSPRTAYSNQPQHF	TGTGCCAGCAGTCCGCGGACAGCTTATAGCAATCAGCCCCAGCATTTT
TRBV20-1	13	NA	TRBJ2-3	NA	CSALPGSTDTQYF	TGCAGTGCCCTTCCAGGTAGCACAGATACGCAGTATTTT
TRBV6-4	17	NA	TRBJ1-1	NA	CASSDRGPGGRGTEAFF	TGTGCCAGCAGTGATAGAGGCCCCGGGGGGCGAGGGACTGAAGCTTTCTTT
TRBV7-2	15	few	TRBJ1-2	NA	CASSKGSGALYGYTF	TGTGCCAGCAGCAAAGGGTCAGGGGCGTTATATGGCTACACCTTC
TRBV6-6	13	NA	TRBJ2-2	NA	CASTPSSFGEPFF	TGTGCCAGCACTCCCTCGAGCTTCGGGGAGCCGTTTTTT
TRBV6-6	12	NA	TRBJ2-5	NA	CASSRLGETQYF	TGTGCCAGCAGCCGACTAGGGGAGACCCAGTACTTC
TRBV7-2	15	few	TRBJ2-7	TRBD2	CASSPAGGKPYEQYF	TGTGCCAGCAGCCCCGCGGGGGGGAAACCCTACGAGCAGTACTTC
TRBV27	17	NA	TRBJ2-6	TRBD1	CASSFRDSLSGANVLTF	TGTGCCAGCAGTTTTAGGGACAGCCTCTCTGGGGCCAACGTCCTGACTTTC